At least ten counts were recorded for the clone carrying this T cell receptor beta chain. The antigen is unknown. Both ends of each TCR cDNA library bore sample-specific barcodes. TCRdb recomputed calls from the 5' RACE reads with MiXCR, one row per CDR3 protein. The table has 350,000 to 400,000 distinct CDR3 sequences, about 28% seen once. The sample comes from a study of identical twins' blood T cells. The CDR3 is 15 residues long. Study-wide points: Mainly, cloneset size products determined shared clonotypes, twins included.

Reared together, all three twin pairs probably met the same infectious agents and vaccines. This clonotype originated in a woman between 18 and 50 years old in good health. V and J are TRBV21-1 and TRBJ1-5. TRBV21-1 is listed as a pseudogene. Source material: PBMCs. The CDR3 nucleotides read TGTGCCAGCAGGGACGCGGGAGAGAGGAATCAGCCCCAGCATTTT. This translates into CASRDAGERNQPQHF.